This is a list of T cell receptor beta chains from one sample in a study of CD8 T cells in ankylosing spondylitis. MiXCR was run by TCRdb on the 5' RACE reads, yielding one entry per CDR3 protein. The sample gives roughly 470,000 distinct CDR3 sequences, roughly a quarter of which show up once; approximately 1% is in the top ten. Material for sequencing was blood, either unsorted or a sorted T cell fraction (not recorded which). The receptors were sampled from a male donor with ankylosing spondylitis. CDR3s include the opening cysteine and the closing phenylalanine or tryptophan. The order of the fields is clone size, V gene, CDR3 protein. Rows give clone size only sometimes, using once, few, many, or a class for an expanded clone.

>NA|TRBV7-9
CASSLAVEGGGANVLTF
>NA|TRBV3-1
CASSQFGGGNTIYF
>once|TRBV27
CASSLHHRGRDYGYTF
>many|TRBV20-1
CSVEVTKDPDTQYF
>NA|TRBV28
CASITGNTEAFF
>NA|TRBV12-5
CASLAGGTDTQYF
>few|TRBV7-2
CASNFQNTGELFF
>NA|TRBV15
CATSRSGQSNQPQHF
>NA|TRBV20-1
CSARDPGGSATDTQYF
>NA|TRBV29-1
CSVVGGNTEAFF
>once|TRBV12-3/TRBV12-4
CASREAAGLRMNTEAFF
>NA|TRBV2
CASNGRNQPQHF
>NA|TRBV10-2
CATMGLAINEQFF
>NA|TRBV29-1
CSVPGTSPYNEQFF
>NA|TRBV12-3/TRBV12-4
CASSRGRFSNQPQHF
>NA|TRBV5-6
CASSLPGQGAEGYTF
>NA|TRBV4-1
CASSPRGGPEAFF
>NA|TRBV7-9
CASRYGDTQYF
>few|TRBV7-2
CASSYGPNYEQYF
>NA|TRBV27
CASRFDSAGGYNEQFF
>once|TRBV20-1
CSASEPGQSFNQPQHF
>NA|TRBV7-2
CASSLTSGRDTQYF
>NA|TRBV15
CATSRARPQGEKLFF
>few|TRBV7-9
CASTHRDRGLIQYF
>NA|TRBV18
CASSPPNRQETQYF
>few|TRBV2
CASRVTVSYEQYF
>NA|TRBV6-2/TRBV6-3
CASSYPGTATNYGYTF
>NA|TRBV11-3
CASSLSVQETQYF
>few|TRBV3-1
CASNQGSNYGYTF
>NA|TRBV24-1
CATSDPRAYNEQFF
>few|TRBV5-1
CASSLGQANQETQYF
>NA|TRBV6-1
CASMVRASKNIQYF
>few|TRBV24-1
CATSEPGTRNNEQFF
>NA|TRBV12-3/TRBV12-4
CASSLGGQGISTYEQDF
>NA|TRBV5-1
CASSSTGNNYEQYF
>NA|TRBV6-1
CASTRLAGDNEQYF
>NA|TRBV20-1
CSASRLAGDYNEQFF
>NA|TRBV3-1
CASNTAGSRDVQETQYF
>NA|TRBV19
CASRTTGGLNEQYF
>few|TRBV20-1
CSARAPQGLATNEKLFF
>NA|TRBV9
CASSQRRGIPSTDTQYF
>NA|TRBV7-9
CASSDLAGTDTQYF
>few|TRBV12-3/TRBV12-4
CASSPPDRAGTDTQYF
>NA|TRBV24-1
CATSDLEAGGYNEQFF
>few|TRBV10-1
CASTSTSGRSTGELFF
>many|TRBV10-3
CAINQGAGSSGANVLTF
>few|TRBV5-6
CASSLFGEETQYF
>few|TRBV10-3
CAAARDSNQPQHF
>NA|TRBV3-1
CASSQGGRDTQYF
>NA|TRBV20-1
CSAKSSSYEQYF
>NA|TRBV6-1
CASSEYSSGRGIDTQYF
>few|TRBV11-3
CASSLEQGKGYEQFF
>NA|TRBV3-1
CASSQRLGDTEAFF
>NA|TRBV27
CASTFANRPHGYTF
>few|TRBV3-1
CASSLKGTDEKLFF